Below are 3 T cell receptor beta chains sequenced from a single sample in a study of cytomegalovirus exposure and HLA in healthy donors. PCR involved 60 Vbeta and 13 Jbeta primers. The table came from immunoSEQ multiplex PCR; TCRdb's copy has only in-frame clones and leaves some out. The data contain 210,000 or so clones, 76% of them singletons. The sample consisted of PBMCs. The source is a man between 18 and 35 years old in good health and CMV-seronegative.

J is TRBJ2-5 and V is TRBV4-1; 7 bases are shared with TRBD1. The J call may be faulty, since TRBJ2-7 better matches the DNA end. Germline V gene sequence: CDR1 MGHRA, CDR2 YSYEKL. CDR3 size: 16 residues. The chain's CDR3 is CASSQVEQGRSYEQYF. The CDR3 DNA follows: TGCGCCAGCAGCCAAGTCGAACAGGGGCGTTCCTACGAGCAGTACTTC.

The V and J genes are TRBV19 and TRBJ2-1, with D hard to call. Looked up from germline, CDR1 is LNHDA and CDR2 is SQIVND (reference sequence). The CDR3 is made up of 16 amino acids. The germline V and J ends were trimmed by 0 bases and 5 bases, with 14 bases remaining between them. CDR3: CASSIERSYRDNEQFF. The CDR3 DNA follows: TGTGCCAGTAGTATAGAACGGTCCTATCGCGACAATGAGCAGTTCTTC.

The chain recombines TRBV19 with TRBJ1-1; TRBD1 matches at 7 bases. Germline V gives CDR1 LNHDA, CDR2 SQIVND (reference sequence). The CDR3 runs 16 residues. V lost 5 bases and J lost 5; bases outside the gene matches: 14. Here the CDR3 reads CASSPSASDRATEAFF. The DNA of the CDR3 is TGTGCCAGTAGTCCCTCCGCCTCAGACAGGGCGACTGAAGCTTTCTTT.